Reported below is one TCR beta chain. Its antigen is as yet unknown. This sample was included in a study of cytomegalovirus exposure and HLA in healthy donors. The PCR had 60 Vbeta and 13 Jbeta primers. The data were produced by immunoSEQ multiplex PCR, yet TCRdb's version contains in-frame clones alone and is incomplete. The repertoire consists of more than 100,000 clones, with approximately 76% occurring once and the leading ten covering about 32%. CDR1 SGDLS and CDR2 YYNGEE come from the germline V gene. The germline V and J ends were trimmed by 7 bases and 7 bases, with 14 bases remaining between them. The CDR3 has 13 amino acids. Points from the study as a whole: Only CMV serostatus was available as immune exposure information. One variant, a missense change in DCLRE1C, was linked in a later analysis to TCR beta V- and J-gene trimming. In vitro experiments confirmed that three CMV-associated chains were specific for CMV antigens.

The sample taken for sequencing was PBMCs. The clonotype comes from a man aged 55-75 years in good health and CMV-seropositive. V is TRBV9 and J is TRBJ1-4, with D possibly being TRBD1 (5 bases). Here the CDR3 DNA reads TGTGCCAGCCAAGGGCAGGGAGGTGAAAAACTGTTTTTT. It encodes CASQGQGGEKLFF.